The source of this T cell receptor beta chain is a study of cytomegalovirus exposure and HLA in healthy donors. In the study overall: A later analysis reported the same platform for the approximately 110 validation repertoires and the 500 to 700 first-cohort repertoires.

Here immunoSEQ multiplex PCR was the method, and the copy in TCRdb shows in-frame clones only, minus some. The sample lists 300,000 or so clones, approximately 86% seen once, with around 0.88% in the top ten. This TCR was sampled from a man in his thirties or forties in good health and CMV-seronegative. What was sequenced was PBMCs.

CDR3 bases: TGTGCCAGCAGTTACATATCCGGGACAGAGAATGAAAAACTGTTTTTT. This sequence encodes CASSYISGTENEKLFF. The gene calls are TRBV6-5 and TRBJ1-4, with TRBD1 matching 7 bases. Germline CDR1 and CDR2: MNHEY and SVGAGI. The CDR3 sequence is 16 residues long. Germline trimming cut 2 bases from V and 5 bases from J; bases unmatched to any gene: 8.